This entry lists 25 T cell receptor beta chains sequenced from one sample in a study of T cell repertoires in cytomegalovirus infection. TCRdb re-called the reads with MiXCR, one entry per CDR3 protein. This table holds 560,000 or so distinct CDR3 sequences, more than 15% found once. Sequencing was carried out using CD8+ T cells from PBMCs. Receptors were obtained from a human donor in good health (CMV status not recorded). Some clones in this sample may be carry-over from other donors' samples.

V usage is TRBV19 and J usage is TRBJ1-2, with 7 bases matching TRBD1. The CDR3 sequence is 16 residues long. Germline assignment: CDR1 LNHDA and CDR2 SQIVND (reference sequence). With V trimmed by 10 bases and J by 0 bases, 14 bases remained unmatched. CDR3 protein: CAITDWDSTANYGYTF. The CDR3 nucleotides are TGTGCCATTACAGATTGGGACAGCACAGCTAACTATGGCTACACCTTC.

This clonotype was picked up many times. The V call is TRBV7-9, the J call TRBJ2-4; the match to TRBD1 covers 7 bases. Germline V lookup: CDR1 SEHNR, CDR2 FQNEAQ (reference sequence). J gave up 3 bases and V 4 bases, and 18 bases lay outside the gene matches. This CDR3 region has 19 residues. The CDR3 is CASSSVDRLRRVVKNIQYF. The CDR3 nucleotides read TGTGCCAGCAGCTCAGTGGACAGGCTACGACGAGTGGTCAAAAACATTCAGTACTTC. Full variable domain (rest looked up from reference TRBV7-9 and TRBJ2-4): DTGVSQNPRHKITKRGQNVTFRCDPISEHNRLYWYRQTLGQGPEFLTYFQNEAQLEKSRLLSDRFSAERPKGSFSTLEIQRTEQGDSAMYLCASSSVDRLRRVVKNIQYFGAGTRLSVL.

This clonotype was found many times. CDR3 nucleotides: TGTGCCATTCTTTCCCGGGACAGGCTTGGCTACACCTTC. The encoded protein is CAILSRDRLGYTF. V usage is TRBV10-3 and J usage is TRBJ1-2; 8 nucleotides line up with TRBD1. The CDR3 sequence is 13 residues long. The V and J ends lost 9 bases and 7 bases, in that order; junction bases with no gene match: 10. Germline CDR1 and CDR2: ENHRY and SYGVKD.

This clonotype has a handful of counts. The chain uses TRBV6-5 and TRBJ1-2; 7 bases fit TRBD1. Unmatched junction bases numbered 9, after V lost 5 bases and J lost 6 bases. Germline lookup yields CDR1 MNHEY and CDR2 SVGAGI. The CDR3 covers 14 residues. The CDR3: CASSLITGDDGYTF. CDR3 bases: TGTGCCAGCAGTCTAATCACAGGGGACGATGGCTACACCTTC.

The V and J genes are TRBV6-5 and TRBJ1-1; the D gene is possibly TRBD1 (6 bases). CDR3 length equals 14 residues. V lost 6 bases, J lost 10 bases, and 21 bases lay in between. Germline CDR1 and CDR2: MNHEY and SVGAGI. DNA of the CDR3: TGTGCCAGCAGGCTCAAGACAGGAGACGGTAGAGCTTTCTTT. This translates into CASRLKTGDGRAFF.

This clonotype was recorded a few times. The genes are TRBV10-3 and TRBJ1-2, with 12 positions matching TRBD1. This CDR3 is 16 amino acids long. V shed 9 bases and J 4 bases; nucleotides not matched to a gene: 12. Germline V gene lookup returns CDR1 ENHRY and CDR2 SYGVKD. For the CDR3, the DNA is TGTGCCATTACCGGGACAGGGGGCCATAAGGCCTATGGCTACACCTTC. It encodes CAITGTGGHKAYGYTF.

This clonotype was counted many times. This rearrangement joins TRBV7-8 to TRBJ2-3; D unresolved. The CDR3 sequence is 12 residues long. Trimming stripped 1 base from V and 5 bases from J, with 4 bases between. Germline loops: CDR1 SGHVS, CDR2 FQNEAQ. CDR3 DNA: TGTGCCAGCAGCTTAGGTGAAGATACGCAGTATTTT. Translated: CASSLGEDTQYF.

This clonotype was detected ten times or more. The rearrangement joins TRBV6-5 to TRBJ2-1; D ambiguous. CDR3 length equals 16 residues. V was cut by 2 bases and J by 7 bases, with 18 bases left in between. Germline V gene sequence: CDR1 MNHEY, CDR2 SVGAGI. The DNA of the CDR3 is TGTGCCAGCAGTTACAGAGAAGGGATGAAATATAATGAGCAGTTCTTC. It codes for CASSYREGMKYNEQFF.

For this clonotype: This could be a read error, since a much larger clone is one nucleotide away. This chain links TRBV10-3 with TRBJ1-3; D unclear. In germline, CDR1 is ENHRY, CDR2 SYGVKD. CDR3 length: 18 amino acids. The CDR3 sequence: CTITQSPGITDSGNTIYF. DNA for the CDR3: TGTACCATCACCCAAAGTCCCGGGATAACGGACTCTGGAAACACCATATATTTT.

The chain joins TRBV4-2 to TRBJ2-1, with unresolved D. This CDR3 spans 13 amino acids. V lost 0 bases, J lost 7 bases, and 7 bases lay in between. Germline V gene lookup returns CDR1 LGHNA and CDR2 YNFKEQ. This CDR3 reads CASSQEKGNEQFF. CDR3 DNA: TGTGCCAGCAGCCAAGAAAAAGGGAATGAGCAGTTCTTC.

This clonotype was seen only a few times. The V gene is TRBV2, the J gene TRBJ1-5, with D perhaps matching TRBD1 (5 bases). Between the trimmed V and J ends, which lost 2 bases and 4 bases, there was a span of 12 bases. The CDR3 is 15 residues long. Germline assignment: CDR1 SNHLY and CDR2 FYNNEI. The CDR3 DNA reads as TGTGCCAGCAGTGAATTACCGAAGGGGAATCAGCCCCAGCATTTT. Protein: CASSELPKGNQPQHF.

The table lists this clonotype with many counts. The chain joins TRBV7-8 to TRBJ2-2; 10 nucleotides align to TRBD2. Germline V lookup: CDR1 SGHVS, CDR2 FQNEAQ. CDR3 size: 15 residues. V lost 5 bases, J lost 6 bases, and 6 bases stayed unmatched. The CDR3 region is CASSPGLAAAGELFF. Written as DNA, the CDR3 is TGTGCCAGCAGCCCCGGACTAGCGGCGGCCGGGGAGCTGTTTTTT. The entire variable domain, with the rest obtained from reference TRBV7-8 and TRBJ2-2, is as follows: GAGVSQSPRYKVAKRGQDVALRCDPISGHVSLFWYQQALGQGPEFLTYFQNEAQLDKSGLPSDRFFAERPEGSVSTLKIQRTQQEDSAVYLCASSPGLAAAGELFFGEGSRLTVL.

CDR3 in amino acids: CASSPRDSGKNIQYF. In nucleotides, the CDR3 is TGTGCCAGCAGCCCTCGGGACAGTGGCAAAAACATTCAGTACTTC. This chain uses TRBV5-4 with TRBJ2-4, with TRBD1 matching over 7 bases. V lost 4 bases to trimming and J lost 3 bases; unmatched junction nucleotides: 7. Germline V gives CDR1 SGHNT, CDR2 YYREEE (reference sequence). The CDR3 contains 15 residues. Using reference TRBV5-4 and TRBJ2-4 for the parts outside the CDR3, the full variable domain is ETGVTQSPTHLIKTRGQQVTLRCSSQSGHNTVSWYQQALGQGPQFIFQYYREEENGRGNFPPRFSGLQFPNYSSELNVNALELDDSALYLCASSPRDSGKNIQYFGAGTRLSVL.

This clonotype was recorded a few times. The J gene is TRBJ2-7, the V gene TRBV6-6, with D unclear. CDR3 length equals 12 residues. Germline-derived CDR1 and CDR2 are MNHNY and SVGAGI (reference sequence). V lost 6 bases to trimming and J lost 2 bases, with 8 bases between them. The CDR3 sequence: CASSWQPYEQYF. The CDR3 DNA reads TGTGCCAGCAGCTGGCAGCCCTACGAGCAGTACTTC.

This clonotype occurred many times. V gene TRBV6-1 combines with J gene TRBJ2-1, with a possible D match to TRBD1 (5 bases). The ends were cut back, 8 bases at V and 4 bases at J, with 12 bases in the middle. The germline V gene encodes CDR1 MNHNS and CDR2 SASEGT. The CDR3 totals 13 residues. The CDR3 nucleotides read TGTGCCAGCTTGGGTGGGGCTTACAATGAGCAGTTCTTC. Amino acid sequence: CASLGGAYNEQFF.

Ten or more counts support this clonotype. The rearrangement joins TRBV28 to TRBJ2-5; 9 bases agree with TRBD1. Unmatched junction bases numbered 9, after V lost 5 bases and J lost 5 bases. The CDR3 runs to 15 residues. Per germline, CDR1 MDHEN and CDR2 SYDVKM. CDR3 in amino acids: CASSRTGVHAETQYF. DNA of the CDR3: TGTGCCAGCAGTCGGACAGGGGTCCATGCGGAGACCCAGTACTTC. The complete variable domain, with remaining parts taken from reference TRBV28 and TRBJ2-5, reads DVKVTQSSRYLVKRTGEKVFLECVQDMDHENMFWYRQDPGLGLRLIYFSYDVKMKEKGDIPEGYSVSREKKERFSLILESASTNQTSMYLCASSRTGVHAETQYFGPGTRLLVL.

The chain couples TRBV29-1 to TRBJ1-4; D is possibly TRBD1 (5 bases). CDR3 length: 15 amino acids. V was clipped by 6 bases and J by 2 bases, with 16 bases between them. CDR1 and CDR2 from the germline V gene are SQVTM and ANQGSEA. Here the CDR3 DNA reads TGCAGCGTACTACCCACAGGATCGACTAATGAAAAACTGTTTTTT. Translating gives CSVLPTGSTNEKLFF.

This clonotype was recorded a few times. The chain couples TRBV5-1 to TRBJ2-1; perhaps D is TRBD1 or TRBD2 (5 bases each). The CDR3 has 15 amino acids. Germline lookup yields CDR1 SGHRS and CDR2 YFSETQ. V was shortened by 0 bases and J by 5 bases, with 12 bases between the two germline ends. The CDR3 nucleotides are TGCGCCAGCAGCTTGGGTGGGGGTCTCCACAATGAGCAGTTCTTC. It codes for CASSLGGGLHNEQFF.

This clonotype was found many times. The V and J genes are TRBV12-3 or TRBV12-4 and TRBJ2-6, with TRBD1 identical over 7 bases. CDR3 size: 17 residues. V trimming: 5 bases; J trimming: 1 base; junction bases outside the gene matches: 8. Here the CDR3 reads CASSLRQGMSGANVLTF. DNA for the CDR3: TGTGCCAGCAGTCTTCGACAGGGTATGTCTGGGGCCAACGTCCTGACTTTC.

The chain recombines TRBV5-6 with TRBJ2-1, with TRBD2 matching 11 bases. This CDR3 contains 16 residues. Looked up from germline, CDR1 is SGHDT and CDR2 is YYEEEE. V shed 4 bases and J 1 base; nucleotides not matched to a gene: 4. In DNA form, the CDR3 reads TGTGCCAGCAGCGCCTCTAGCGGGGGGTCCTACAATGAGCAGTTCTTC. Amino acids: CASSASSGGSYNEQFF.

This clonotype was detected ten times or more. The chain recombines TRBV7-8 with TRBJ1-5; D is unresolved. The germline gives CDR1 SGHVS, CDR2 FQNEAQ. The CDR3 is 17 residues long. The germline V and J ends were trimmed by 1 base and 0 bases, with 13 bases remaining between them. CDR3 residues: CASSLVLGDLSNQPQHF. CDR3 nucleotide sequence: TGTGCCAGCAGCTTAGTTTTAGGAGATCTTAGCAATCAGCCCCAGCATTTT.

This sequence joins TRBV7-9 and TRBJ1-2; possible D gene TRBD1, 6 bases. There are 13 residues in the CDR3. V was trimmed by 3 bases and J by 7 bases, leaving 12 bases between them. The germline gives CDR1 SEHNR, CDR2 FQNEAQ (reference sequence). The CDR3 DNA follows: TGTGCCAGCAGCTTGAGGGGGGCGTTTGGCTACACCTTC. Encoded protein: CASSLRGAFGYTF.

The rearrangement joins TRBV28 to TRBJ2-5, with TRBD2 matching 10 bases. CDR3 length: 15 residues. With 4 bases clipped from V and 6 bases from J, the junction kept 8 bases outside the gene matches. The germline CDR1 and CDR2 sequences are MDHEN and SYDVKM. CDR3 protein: CASSSLAGVKKTQYF. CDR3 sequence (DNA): TGTGCCAGCAGTTCCCTAGCGGGAGTTAAAAAGACCCAGTACTTC.

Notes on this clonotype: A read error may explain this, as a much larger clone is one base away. Here the CDR3 DNA reads TGTGCCAGCGGCACTTCCGGGAGCAATCAGCCCCAGCATTTT. It codes for CASGTSGSNQPQHF. V and J are TRBV12-3 or TRBV12-4 and TRBJ1-5; D is ambiguous. The length of the CDR3 is 14 residues. V dropped 8 bases and J dropped 1 base, with 12 bases sitting between them.

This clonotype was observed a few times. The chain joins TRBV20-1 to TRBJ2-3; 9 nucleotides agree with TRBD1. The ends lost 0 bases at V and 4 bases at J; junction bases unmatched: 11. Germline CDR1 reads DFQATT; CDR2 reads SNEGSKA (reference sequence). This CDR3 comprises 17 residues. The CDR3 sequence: CSARDLFGTGMADTQYF. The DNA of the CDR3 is TGCAGTGCTAGAGATCTTTTCGGGACAGGGATGGCAGATACGCAGTATTTT.